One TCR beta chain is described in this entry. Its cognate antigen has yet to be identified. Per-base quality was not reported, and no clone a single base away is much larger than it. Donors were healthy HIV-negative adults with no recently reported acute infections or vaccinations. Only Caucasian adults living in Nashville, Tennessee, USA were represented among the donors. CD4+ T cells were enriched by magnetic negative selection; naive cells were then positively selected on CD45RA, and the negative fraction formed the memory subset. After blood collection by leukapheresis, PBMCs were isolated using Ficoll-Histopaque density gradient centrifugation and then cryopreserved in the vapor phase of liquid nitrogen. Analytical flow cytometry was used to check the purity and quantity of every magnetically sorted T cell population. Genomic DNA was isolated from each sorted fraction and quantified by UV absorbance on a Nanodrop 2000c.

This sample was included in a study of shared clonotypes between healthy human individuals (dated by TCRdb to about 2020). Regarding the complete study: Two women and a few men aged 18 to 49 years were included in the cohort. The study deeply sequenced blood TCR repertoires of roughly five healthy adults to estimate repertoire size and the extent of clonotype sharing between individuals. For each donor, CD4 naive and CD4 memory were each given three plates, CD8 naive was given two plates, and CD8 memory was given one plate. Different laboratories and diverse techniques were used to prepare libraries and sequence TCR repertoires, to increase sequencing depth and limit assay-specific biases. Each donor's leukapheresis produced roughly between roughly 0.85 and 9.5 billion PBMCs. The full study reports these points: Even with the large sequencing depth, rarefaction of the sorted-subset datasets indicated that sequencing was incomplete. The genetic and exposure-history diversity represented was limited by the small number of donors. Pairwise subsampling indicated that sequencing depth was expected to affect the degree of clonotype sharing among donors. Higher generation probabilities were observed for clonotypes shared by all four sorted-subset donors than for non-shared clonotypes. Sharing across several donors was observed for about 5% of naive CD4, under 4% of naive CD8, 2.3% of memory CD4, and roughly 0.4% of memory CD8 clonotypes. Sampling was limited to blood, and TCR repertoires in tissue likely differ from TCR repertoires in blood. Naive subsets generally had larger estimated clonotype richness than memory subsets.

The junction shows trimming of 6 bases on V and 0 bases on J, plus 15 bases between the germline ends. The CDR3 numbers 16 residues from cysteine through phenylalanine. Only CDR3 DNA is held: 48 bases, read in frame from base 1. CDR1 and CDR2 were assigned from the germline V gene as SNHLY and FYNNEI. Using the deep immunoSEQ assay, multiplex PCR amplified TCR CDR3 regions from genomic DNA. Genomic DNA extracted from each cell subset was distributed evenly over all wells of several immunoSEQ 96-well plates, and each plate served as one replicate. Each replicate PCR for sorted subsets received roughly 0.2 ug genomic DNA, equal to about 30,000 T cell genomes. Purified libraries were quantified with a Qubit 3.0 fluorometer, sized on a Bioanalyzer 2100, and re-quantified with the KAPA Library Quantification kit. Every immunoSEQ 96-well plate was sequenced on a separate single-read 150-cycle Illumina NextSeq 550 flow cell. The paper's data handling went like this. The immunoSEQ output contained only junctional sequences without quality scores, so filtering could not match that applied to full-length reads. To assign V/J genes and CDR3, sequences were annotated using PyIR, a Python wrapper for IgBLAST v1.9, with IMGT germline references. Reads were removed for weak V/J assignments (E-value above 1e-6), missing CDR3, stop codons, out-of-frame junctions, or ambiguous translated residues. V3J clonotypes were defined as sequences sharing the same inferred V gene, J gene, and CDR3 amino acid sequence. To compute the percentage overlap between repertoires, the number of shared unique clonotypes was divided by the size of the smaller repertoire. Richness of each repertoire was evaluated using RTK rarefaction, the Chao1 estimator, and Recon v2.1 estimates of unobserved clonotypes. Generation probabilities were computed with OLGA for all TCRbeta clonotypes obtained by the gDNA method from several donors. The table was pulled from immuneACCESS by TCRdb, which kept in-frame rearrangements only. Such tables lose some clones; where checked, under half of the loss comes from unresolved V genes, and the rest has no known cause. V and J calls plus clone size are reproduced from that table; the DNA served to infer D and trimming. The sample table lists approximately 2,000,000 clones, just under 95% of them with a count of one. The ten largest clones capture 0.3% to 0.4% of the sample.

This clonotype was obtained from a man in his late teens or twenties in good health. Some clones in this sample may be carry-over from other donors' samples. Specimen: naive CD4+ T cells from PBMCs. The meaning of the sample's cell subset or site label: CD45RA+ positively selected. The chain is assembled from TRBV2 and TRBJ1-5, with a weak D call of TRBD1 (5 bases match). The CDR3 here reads CASRDNYAGSNQPQHF. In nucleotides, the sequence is TGTGCCAGCAGGGACAATTACGCGGGTAGCAATCAGCCCCAGCATTTT.